This T cell receptor beta chain came from a study of blood T cell repertoires in COVID-19 (dated by TCRdb to 2019 to 2021). Broadly, across the study: Collaborator samples came from the United States, Italy and Spain and covered acute and convalescent phases of COVID-19. The material from the prospective study consisted of cDNA or gDNA derived from T cells, B-cell-depleted T cells, or PBMCs. Deeply sampled blood TCRbeta repertoires from subjects exposed to, actively infected with, or recovered from COVID-19 were included in the dataset. A freely available public database, intended as a resource for researchers studying the immune response to SARS-CoV-2, is where the repertoires were released. The samples were drawn from the first 160 participants of the ongoing ImmuneRACE study and from some 1,300 subjects provided by 6 global collaborators. Sample metadata almost always included a de-identified subject ID, COVID-19 status, age in years and sex. Where HLA class I and class II types were available, the types were taken from metadata supplied by the sample provider, not from assay-based typing.

As to this clone: Its antigen is currently not known. No qualities accompany the bases; no much larger clone lies one base away.

CDR1 and CDR2 were assigned from the germline V gene (reference sequence) as LNHDA and SQIVND. After removal of 7 bases from V and 8 bases from J, the junction retains 9 bases not matched to a gene. The CDR3 spans 15 residues, from the cysteine through the phenylalanine. The retained sequence is limited to the CDR3, 45 bases, with the frame set at the first base. Summary of the overall study and its limitations: The quantity of clinical and demographic metadata differed by source and by participant and was supplied without curation.

One collaborating source in Seattle enrolled patients while the patients were actively infected and followed the patients over time throughout the course of disease. Collaborating institutions collected whole blood in K2EDTA tubes following their own protocols. For TCRbeta analysis, collaborators shipped samples as frozen whole blood, isolated PBMCs, or DNA extracted from either of those sample types. TCRbeta CDR3 regions were amplified from genomic DNA using the immunoSEQ Assay, a bias-controlled multiplex PCR. In the original analysis: Nucleated cell counts per sample were estimated from amplification of reference gene primers within the assay. To quantify the absolute abundance of each unique TCRbeta CDR3 rearrangement, sequence reads were collapsed and filtered. Productive Simpson clonality was computed per sample as the square root of Simpson's diversity index over productive rearrangements. Imported from immuneACCESS, the table was reduced by TCRdb to in-frame sequences with V and J called. These copies leave out some clones; in studies compared against another copy, an unresolved V gene accounts for under half, and the cause of the remainder is not known. Clone size and V and J calls were adopted from that table, with D and trimming inferred from the DNA. The sample table shows 200,000 to 250,000 clones, and more than 80% are seen once. Of the sample, 7.5% falls within the top ten clones.

This sequence originates from a woman older than 75 with COVID-19, enrolled during active disease. The sequenced material came from peripheral blood. The chain is made from TRBV19 and TRBJ2-1; the central 12 bases match TRBD2. The CDR3 region has the sequence CASTLAGGPRDEQFF. The nucleotide sequence reads as follows: TGTGCCAGTACCCTAGCGGGGGGGCCCAGGGATGAGCAGTTCTTC.